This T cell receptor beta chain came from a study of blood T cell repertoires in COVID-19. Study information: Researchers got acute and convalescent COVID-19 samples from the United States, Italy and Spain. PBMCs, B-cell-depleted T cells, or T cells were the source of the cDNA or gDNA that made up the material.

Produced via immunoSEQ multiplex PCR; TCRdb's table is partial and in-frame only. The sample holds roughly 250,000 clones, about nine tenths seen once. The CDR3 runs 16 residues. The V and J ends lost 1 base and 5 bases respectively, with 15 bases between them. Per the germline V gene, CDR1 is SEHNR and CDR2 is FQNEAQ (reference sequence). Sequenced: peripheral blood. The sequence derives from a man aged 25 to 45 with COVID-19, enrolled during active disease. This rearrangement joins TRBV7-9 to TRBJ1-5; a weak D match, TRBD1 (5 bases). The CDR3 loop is CASSLGGVRPDQPQHF. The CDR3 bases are TGTGCCAGCAGCTTAGGGGGGGTGCGGCCGGATCAGCCCCAGCATTTT.